The present T cell receptor beta chain was sequenced within a study of long-term antiretroviral therapy in people with HIV. Samples were assayed with immunoSEQ v3.0 at survey level. The repertoire was sequenced with immunoSEQ multiplex PCR; TCRdb's copy has only in-frame clones and lacks some. This table holds 11,000 to 15,000 clones, 88% found once. This clone is medium-sized in the sample. The sequences come from unsorted PBMCs, collected 6.2 years after starting antiretroviral therapy. This TCR derives from a man in his forties with HIV.

Written as DNA, the CDR3 is TGTGCCAGCATTCTATGGGGCACCCGGACTGAAGCTTTCTTT. It codes for CASILWGTRTEAFF. This sequence joins TRBV21-1 and TRBJ1-1; the tabulated D call, TRBD1, remains unverified against the DNA. TRBV21-1 is flagged as a pseudogene. This CDR3 is built from 14 residues.